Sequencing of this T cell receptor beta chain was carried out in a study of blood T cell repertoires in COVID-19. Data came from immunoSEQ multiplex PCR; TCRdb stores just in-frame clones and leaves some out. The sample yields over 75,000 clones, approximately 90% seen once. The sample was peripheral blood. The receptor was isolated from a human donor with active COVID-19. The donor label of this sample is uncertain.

The CDR3 region is CASSLWGDYNEQFF. Here the CDR3 DNA reads TGTGCCAGCAGCTTGTGGGGGGACTACAATGAGCAGTTCTTC. The chain links TRBV5-5 to TRBJ2-1; TRBD2 is a possible D gene (6 bases). The CDR3 extends over 14 amino acids. Germline V gene data show CDR1 as SGHKS and CDR2 as YYEKEE (reference sequence). Trimming took 1 base from V and 3 from J, leaving 8 bases between them.